This T cell receptor (beta chain) comes out of a study of shared clonotypes between healthy human individuals. Study-level results: Researchers sampled only blood; tissue repertoires likely differ.

This CDR3 contains 15 residues. Germline CDR1 and CDR2: SEHNR and FQNEAQ (reference sequence). V shed 10 bases and J shed 0 bases, with 18 bases lying between them. CD45RO negativity and positive selection for CCR7 defined naive CD8 cells, a population that excluded terminally differentiated effector memory CD45RA+ cells. Healthy adults negative for HIV, lacking recent acute infections or vaccinations, served as donors. The protocol was immunoSEQ multiplex PCR, while the TCRdb copy is restricted to in-frame clones and leaves out a portion. This table holds fewer than 1 million clones, 95% to 97% found once. With respect to this clone: Its antigen is not known.

What was sequenced was naive CD8+ T cells sorted from blood. This receptor was taken from a young man in good health. The V and J genes are TRBV7-9 and TRBJ1-2, with D maybe TRBD1 (5 bases). In DNA, the CDR3 is TGTGCCACGTCCGGGACGGATCGAGCTAACTATGGCTACACCTTC. The encoded protein is CATSGTDRANYGYTF.